Presented here are 17 T cell receptor beta chains from one specimen sequenced in a study of blood T cell repertoires in COVID-19. Only in-frame clones appear in the TCRdb table, and some are missing; sequencing was by immunoSEQ multiplex PCR. The sample records about 270,000 clones, approximately 90% being singletons. Sequencing was performed on PBMCs or T cells enriched from blood (not recorded which). The receptors were sampled from a woman in her 30s with acute COVID-19.

The V gene is TRBV19, the J gene TRBJ2-1, with D hard to call. V was cut by 1 base and J by 6 bases, with 7 bases left in between. The length of the CDR3 is 13 residues. Per germline, CDR1 LNHDA and CDR2 SQIVND (reference sequence). CDR3 nucleotides: TGTGCCAGTAGTATAGGGGCTATCAATGAGCAGTTCTTC. The encoded protein is CASSIGAINEQFF.

The gene calls are TRBV28 and TRBJ1-5, with no clear D. The germline V gene has CDR1 MDHEN and CDR2 SYDVKM. Trimming pared 5 bases from V and 0 bases from J, leaving 8 bases between. The CDR3 runs 14 residues. For the CDR3, the DNA is TGTGCCAGCAGTATACTAATTAGCAATCAGCCCCAGCATTTT. Protein sequence: CASSILISNQPQHF.

This clone was recorded only once. The V call is TRBV28, the J call TRBJ1-4, with 7 bases identical to TRBD1. Per the germline V gene, CDR1 is MDHEN and CDR2 is SYDVKM. J lost 6 bases, V lost 7 bases, and 8 bases had no gene match. The CDR3 has 14 amino acids. The CDR3 DNA follows: TGTGCCAGCAACCTCGACAGGGATGATGAAAAACTGTTTTTT. The encoded protein is CASNLDRDDEKLFF.

The chain uses TRBV27 and TRBJ2-3; D remains ambiguous. The CDR3 runs to 14 residues. The germline V gene encodes CDR1 MNHEY and CDR2 SMNVEV (reference sequence). The V gene lost 5 bases and the J gene lost 2 bases, with 11 bases spanning the gap. CDR3 DNA: TGTGCCAGCAGTCCCGCTAGAACCACAGATACGCAGTATTTT. This codes for CASSPARTTDTQYF.

The J gene is TRBJ2-2, the V gene TRBV12-3 or TRBV12-4, with D perhaps TRBD1 (5 bases). V gave up 3 bases and J gave up 6 bases, with 8 bases separating them. The CDR3 loop spans 13 amino acids. CDR3 protein: CASSFSGPGELFF. CDR3 DNA: TGTGCCAGCAGTTTTTCAGGGCCCGGGGAGCTGTTTTTT.

The rearrangement links TRBV11-2 to TRBJ2-7; D unclear. The CDR3 contains 13 residues. CDR1 SGHAT and CDR2 FQNNGV come from the germline V gene. Trimming took 0 bases from V and 2 from J, leaving 5 bases between them. The CDR3 here is CASSLEQTYEQYF. The CDR3 bases are TGTGCCAGCAGCTTAGAACAGACCTACGAGCAGTACTTC.

To note about this clone: Other nucleotide sequences from this sample produce the same CDR3. The chain is built from TRBV2 and TRBJ2-7, with 7 bases lining up with TRBD1. The CDR3 consists of 14 residues. V shed 3 bases and J 1 base; nucleotides not matched to a gene: 3. Germline V gene lookup returns CDR1 SNHLY and CDR2 FYNNEI. In DNA form, the CDR3 reads TGTGCCAGCAGTGACGGGGACAGTTCCTACGAGCAGTACTTC. It yields the protein CASSDGDSSYEQYF. Based on the CDR3 plus reference TRBV2 and TRBJ2-7, the full variable domain is EPEVTQTPSHQVTQMGQEVILRCVPISNHLYFYWYRQILGQKVEFLVSFYNNEISEKSEIFDDQFSVERPDGSNFTLKIRSTKLEDSAMYFCASSDGDSSYEQYFGPGTRLTVT.

This chain links TRBV4-1 with TRBJ1-3; perhaps TRBD1 as D (6 bases). This CDR3 comprises 16 residues. V was pared by 3 bases and J by 1 base, with 13 bases between. Germline V gene lookup returns CDR1 MGHRA and CDR2 YSYEKL. The CDR3 region has the DNA TGCGCCAGCAGCCACCTACTACAGGGATCTGGAAACACCATATATTTT. It yields the protein CASSHLLQGSGNTIYF.

In this sample, this clone turned up a few times. The chain employs TRBV29-1 and TRBJ1-4; D remains unclear. This CDR3 spans 12 amino acids. CDR1 is SQVTM, CDR2 ANQGSEA, per germline. With 5 bases removed from V and 4 bases from J, the gap between germline ends came to 8 bases. CDR3 sequence (DNA): TGCAGCGTTTTCACAGTTAATGAAAAACTGTTTTTT. This sequence encodes CSVFTVNEKLFF.

This sequence joins TRBV24-1 and TRBJ1-2, with unresolved D. Per germline, CDR1 KGHDR and CDR2 SFDVKD. The V and J ends lost 4 bases and 4 bases respectively, with 12 bases between them. The CDR3 covers 14 residues. CDR3 sequence: CATSDSGTAYGYTF. As DNA, the CDR3 is TGTGCCACCAGTGACTCGGGTACCGCCTATGGCTACACCTTC.

The rearrangement uses TRBV28 and TRBJ2-7, with TRBD2 as a possible D gene (5 bases). The CDR3 totals 14 residues. V was shortened by 3 bases and J by 2 bases, with 11 bases between the two germline ends. In germline, CDR1 is MDHEN, CDR2 SYDVKM. CDR3 sequence reads: CASSFGRGAYEQYF. CDR3 coding DNA: TGTGCCAGCAGTTTCGGACGGGGTGCCTACGAGCAGTACTTC.

The chain joins TRBV19 to TRBJ2-1; D unclear. V was pared by 1 base and J by 7 bases, with 5 bases between. The CDR3 is 12 amino acids. Germline-derived CDR1 and CDR2 are LNHDA and SQIVND (reference sequence). CDR3 region: CASSIGANEQFF. CDR3 in DNA: TGTGCCAGTAGTATAGGGGCTAATGAGCAGTTCTTC.

V usage is TRBV4-2 and J usage is TRBJ1-1, with D maybe TRBD1 (6 bases). The V gene's germline CDR1 is LGHNA and CDR2 YNFKEQ. The germline V and J ends were trimmed by 0 bases and 4 bases, with 12 bases remaining between them. The CDR3 length is 15 residues. The CDR3 nucleotides are TGTGCCAGCAGCCAAGAGGGGGCGGGGGGCACTGAAGCTTTCTTT. Its protein product is CASSQEGAGGTEAFF.

The chain joins TRBV29-1 to TRBJ2-7; 8 bases map to TRBD2. The CDR3 is made up of 14 amino acids. V lost 4 bases and J lost 6; bases outside the gene matches: 11. Germline assignment: CDR1 SQVTM and CDR2 ANQGSEA. The CDR3: CSVGQRESGSEQYF. The CDR3 DNA reads as TGCAGCGTTGGGCAGCGGGAGTCCGGGAGCGAGCAGTACTTC.

This chain connects TRBV5-1 to TRBJ2-5; 10 bases are shared with TRBD1. The junction had 6 bases not matched to a gene; V was cut back by 0 bases and J by 4 bases. CDR1 is SGHRS, CDR2 YFSETQ, per germline. The CDR3 loop spans 16 amino acids. The CDR3 DNA reads TGCGCCAGCAGCTTGGGGGGACAGGGGTCTCGAGAGACCCAGTACTTC. Protein product: CASSLGGQGSRETQYF.

The chain combines TRBV2 with TRBJ1-1; D might be TRBD1 (5 bases). Germline assignment: CDR1 SNHLY and CDR2 FYNNEI. V lost 6 bases to trimming and J lost 4 bases, with 15 bases between them. The CDR3 sequence is 14 residues long. This chain's CDR3 is CASRPDSTLTEAFF. CDR3 coding DNA: TGTGCCAGCAGACCCGACAGCACCCTCACTGAAGCTTTCTTT.

The chain recombines TRBV28 with TRBJ2-1; TRBD2 agrees at 11 bases. From germline, CDR1 is MDHEN and CDR2 SYDVKM. The CDR3 is 15 residues long. V trimming: 6 bases; J trimming: 2 bases; junction bases outside the gene matches: 3. CDR3 bases: TGTGCCAGCAGGCCGGGACTAGCGGCCTACAATGAGCAGTTCTTC. This sequence encodes CASRPGLAAYNEQFF.